The clone carrying this TCR beta chain came up many times. Germline CDR1 and CDR2: MRHNA and SNTAGT. The length of the CDR3 is 15 residues. V was pared by 0 bases and J by 1 base, with 9 bases between. An oligonucleotide containing a UMI was ligated to the 3' end of TCR cDNA. The data were taken from a study of naive and memory T cell subsets. Four PCR rounds used nested alpha and beta constant region primers plus the SP2 primer. Via MiXCR, TCRdb re-called the 5' RACE reads, giving one row per CDR3 protein. The table lists 45,000 to 55,000 distinct CDR3 sequences, approximately 4.8% of them singletons.

The genes are TRBV6-4 and TRBJ2-5; D gene unclear. The TCR originated in a female donor in good health. CDR3 residues: CASSDSIGPQETQYF. CDR3 in DNA: TGTGCCAGCAGTGACTCGATTGGACCCCAAGAGACCCAGTACTTC.